This TCR beta chain was retrieved from a study of PD-1 blockade in classical Hodgkin lymphoma. Points from the study as a whole: The study reported lower baseline TCR diversity in newly diagnosed patients than in healthy donors. By C4D1, CD4+ diversity increased significantly, especially in complete responders. The baseline diversity of complete responders showed similarity to that of newly diagnosed patients.

As concerns this clone: The antigen is not known.

V was pared by 0 bases and J by 6 bases, with 11 bases between. Per germline, CDR1 KGHSY and CDR2 FQNENV. The CDR3 has 14 amino acids. This sample's time point: cycle 4 day 1 (C4D1), after less than seven weeks of nivolumab. Each of the patients experienced relapse following autologous stem cell transplantation, and their brentuximab vedotin exposure differed. Classifying best responses yielded complete response, partial response or progressive disease. Repertoires were generated with immunoSEQ multiplex PCR, while TCRdb's copy carries only in-frame clones and drops some. The repertoire includes tens of thousands of clones, roughly 70% of them detected once, and 19% sits in the top ten.

This receptor was identified in a human donor with classical Hodgkin lymphoma. The chain employs TRBV16 and TRBJ1-2; D remains ambiguous. The material was peripheral blood mononuclear cells (PBMCs), obtained before the fourth cycle of nivolumab. The CDR3 here is CASSQSPPGNGYTF. DNA for the CDR3: TGTGCCAGCAGCCAATCCCCGCCGGGCAATGGCTACACCTTC.